The 17 T cell receptor beta chains below were found in one sample sequenced in a study of long-term antiretroviral therapy in people with HIV. This was the immunoSEQ v3.0 assay at survey level. The data were produced by immunoSEQ multiplex PCR, yet TCRdb's version contains in-frame clones alone and is incomplete. Of approximately 18,000 clones in the sample, around 81% are singletons; the top ten hold 4% to 5%. The sequences come from unsorted PBMCs, collected 0.1 years before starting antiretroviral therapy. These receptors were obtained from a man between 18 and 35 years old with HIV.

V usage is TRBV11-2 and J usage is TRBJ1-3; no reliable D call. This CDR3 is 16 amino acids long. V lost 5 bases and J 2 bases, leaving 16 bases between the germline ends. The germline gives CDR1 SGHAT, CDR2 FQNNGV. The CDR3 DNA reads TGTGCCAGCAGCGTGGGCGCCGACGGGGCTGGAAACACCATATATTTT. Amino acid sequence: CASSVGADGAGNTIYF.

The chain links TRBV6-1 to TRBJ2-2; 7 bases line up with TRBD2. Germline loops: CDR1 MNHNS, CDR2 SASEGT. This CDR3 has 16 amino acids. Trimming cost V 4 bases and J 4 bases; bases outside gene matches: 9. In DNA, the CDR3 is TGTGCCAGCAGTGGGGGGGGGACTATGGCCACCGGGGAGCTGTTTTTT. Its translation: CASSGGGTMATGELFF.

Concerning this clone itself: The same CDR3 also results from other DNA sequences found in this sample. The chain employs TRBV6-4 and TRBJ2-3; the match to TRBD2 covers 10 bases. The junction had 3 bases not matched to a gene; V was cut back by 0 bases and J by 6 bases. Germline CDR1 and CDR2: MRHNA and SNTAGT. The CDR3 extends over 15 amino acids. CDR3 residues: CASSDSSGGADTQYF. The CDR3 nucleotides read TGTGCCAGCAGTGACTCGAGCGGGGGGGCGGATACGCAGTATTTT.

CDR3 sequence: CASRPDGQGKQETQYF. DNA of the CDR3: TGTGCCAGCAGACCTGACGGACAGGGGAAACAAGAGACCCAGTACTTC. V usage is TRBV28 and J usage is TRBJ2-5; the match to TRBD1 covers 9 bases. From germline, CDR1 is MDHEN and CDR2 SYDVKM. The V segment lost 6 bases and the J segment 2 bases; nucleotides outside the gene matches: 10. The CDR3 length is 16 residues. Using reference TRBV28 and TRBJ2-5 for the parts outside the CDR3, the full variable domain is DVKVTQSSRYLVKRTGEKVFLECVQDMDHENMFWYRQDPGLGLRLIYFSYDVKMKEKGDIPEGYSVSREKKERFSLILESASTNQTSMYLCASRPDGQGKQETQYFGPGTRLLVL.

V usage is TRBV27 and J usage is TRBJ1-2; D not resolved. Germline V lookup: CDR1 MNHEY, CDR2 SMNVEV (reference sequence). V was cut by 8 bases and J by 5 bases, with 18 bases left in between. This CDR3 is 14 amino acids long. The CDR3: CASAPRTDSYGYTF. CDR3 in DNA: TGTGCCAGCGCACCCCGGACGGATTCATATGGCTACACCTTC.

DNA for the CDR3: TGTGCCAGCAGCTACCGATTAGCGGGAGTTTACAATGAGCAGTTCTTC. Translated, it gives CASSYRLAGVYNEQFF. The chain links TRBV7-9 to TRBJ2-1, with TRBD2 identical over 9 bases. There are 16 residues in the CDR3. Looked up from germline, CDR1 is SEHNR and CDR2 is FQNEAQ (reference sequence). With 4 bases clipped from V and 4 bases from J, the junction kept 8 bases outside the gene matches.

The chain has TRBV6-5 and TRBJ2-5; 8 nucleotides line up with TRBD1. V lost 6 bases to trimming and J lost 4 bases; unmatched junction nucleotides: 10. Per the germline V gene, CDR1 is MNHEY and CDR2 is SVGAGI. The CDR3 loop spans 15 amino acids. The CDR3 region is CASRNPTGVPETQYF. The DNA for the CDR3 is TGTGCCAGCAGAAATCCGACAGGGGTCCCAGAGACCCAGTACTTC.

V and J are TRBV19 and TRBJ2-2; no firm D call. The ends were cut back, 9 bases at V and 6 bases at J, with 11 bases in the middle. The CDR3 covers 12 residues. Germline V gene sequence: CDR1 LNHDA, CDR2 SQIVND (reference sequence). DNA for the CDR3: TGTGCCAGCCCCGCCCCGGCCGGGGAGCTGTTTTTT. Amino acid sequence: CASPAPAGELFF.

This clone was seen more than once but under ten times. J is TRBJ1-6 and V is TRBV25-1, with D unclear. Per the germline V gene, CDR1 is MGHDK and CDR2 is SYGVNS. Deletions cut 3 bases from V and 0 bases from J, with 6 bases between. The CDR3 is 15 amino acids. Here the CDR3 reads CASSEGSSYNSPLHF. CDR3 nucleotide sequence: TGTGCCAGCAGTGAGGGCAGCTCCTATAATTCACCCCTCCACTTT. The full variable domain, its missing parts supplied by reference TRBV25-1 and TRBJ1-6, is EADIYQTPRYLVIGTGKKITLECSQTMGHDKMYWYQQDPGMELHLIHYSYGVNSTEKGDLSSESTVSRIRTEHFPLTLESARPSHTSQYLCASSEGSSYNSPLHFGNGTRLTVT.

The chain joins TRBV6-5 to TRBJ2-1; D not resolved. Trimming stripped 5 bases from V and 8 bases from J, with 13 bases between. Germline V gene sequence: CDR1 MNHEY, CDR2 SVGAGI. This CDR3 region has 13 residues. CDR3 in DNA: TGTGCCAGCAGTCTACCGGATGGCGATGAGCAGTTCTTC. Translated: CASSLPDGDEQFF.

The chain couples TRBV11-3 to TRBJ2-1; no reliable D call. The V end was cut by 5 bases, the J end by 6 bases, with 11 bases between. In germline, CDR1 is SGHNT, CDR2 YENEEA. There are 13 residues in the CDR3. For the CDR3, the DNA is TGTGCCAGCAGCCCTCACATTGGCAATGAGCAGTTCTTC. This codes for CASSPHIGNEQFF.

This clone was detected a few times. The rearrangement joins TRBV28 to TRBJ1-2, with 9 bases fitting TRBD1. Germline assignment: CDR1 MDHEN and CDR2 SYDVKM. The CDR3 contains 15 residues. V lost 6 bases to trimming and J lost 2 bases; unmatched junction nucleotides: 7. Here the CDR3 reads CASSSPGTGNYGYTF. CDR3 sequence (DNA): TGTGCCAGCAGCTCTCCGGGGACAGGGAACTATGGCTACACCTTC.

The rearrangement joins TRBV5-6 to TRBJ2-7, with 7 nucleotides matching TRBD1. This CDR3 has 14 residues. Germline V CDR1 and CDR2: SGHDT, YYEEEE. V lost 2 bases to trimming and J lost 2 bases; unmatched junction nucleotides: 4. The CDR3 loop reads CASSLVQGAYEQYF. CDR3 DNA sequence: TGTGCCAGCAGCTTAGTTCAGGGGGCCTACGAGCAGTACTTC. Using reference TRBV5-6 and TRBJ2-7 for the parts outside the CDR3, the full variable domain is DAGVTQSPTHLIKTRGQQVTLRCSPKSGHDTVSWYQQALGQGPQFIFQYYEEEERQRGNFPDRFSGHQFPNYSSELNVNALLLGDSALYLCASSLVQGAYEQYFGPGTRLTVT.

This clone was seen only once. V is TRBV19 and J is TRBJ1-1; unclear D gene. CDR1 and CDR2 (germline): LNHDA, SQIVND (reference sequence). The CDR3 has 14 amino acids. The germline V and J ends were trimmed by 6 bases and 6 bases, with 17 bases remaining between them. The CDR3 here is CASSPRRTDPEAFF. The CDR3 DNA is TGTGCCAGTAGCCCCCGGCGAACCGACCCTGAAGCTTTCTTT.

This clone was seen a handful of times. The gene calls are TRBV11-2 and TRBJ2-7, with D possibly matching TRBD1 (5 bases). The CDR3 has 15 amino acids. The V end was cut by 2 bases, the J end by 3 bases, with 14 bases between. Germline assignment: CDR1 SGHAT and CDR2 FQNNGV. Here the CDR3 DNA reads TGTGCCAGCAGCTTATCCTCGCGACAGTTCTACGAGCAGTACTTC. Amino acids: CASSLSSRQFYEQYF.

This chain uses TRBV9 with TRBJ1-6, with D possibly TRBD1 on 6 matching bases. The V and J ends lost 3 bases and 5 bases respectively, with 12 bases between them. The CDR3 contains 15 residues. Germline V gives CDR1 SGDLS, CDR2 YYNGEE. This chain's CDR3 is CASSGTQGNNSPLHF. CDR3 nucleotide sequence: TGTGCCAGCAGCGGTACACAGGGAAATAATTCACCCCTCCACTTT.

The chain has TRBV4-3 and TRBJ2-7; TRBD2 matches 11 bases. The V gene end was trimmed by 0 bases and the J gene end by 3 bases; junction bases not matched to a gene: 10. The CDR3 length is 18 residues. In germline, CDR1 is LGHNA, CDR2 YSLEER. In nucleotides, the CDR3 is TGCGCCAGCAGCCAAGATAGGGTTCGACTAGCGGGATACTACGAGCAGTACTTC. The encoded protein is CASSQDRVRLAGYYEQYF.